The 9 T cell receptor beta chains presented below share a single source sample, sequenced in a study of blood T cell repertoires in COVID-19. Using immunoSEQ multiplex PCR, the repertoire was profiled, and TCRdb retains in-frame clones only, with some absent. The sample has 55,000 to 60,000 clones, about 75% seen once; the top ten hold 22%. The sample comprised peripheral blood. Receptors originate from a man aged 45-60 years with active or convalescent COVID-19.

This clone was recorded once. The DNA of the CDR3 is TGTGCCAGTAGTATCAGCACGGAGCAGCCCCAGCATTTT. Translated, it gives CASSISTEQPQHF. J is TRBJ1-5 and V is TRBV19, with no clear D. V dropped 3 bases and J dropped 7 bases, with 10 bases sitting between them. Germline V CDR1 and CDR2: LNHDA, SQIVND (reference sequence). The CDR3 is made up of 13 amino acids. Full variable domain (outside the CDR3, taken from reference TRBV19 and TRBJ1-5): DGGITQSPKYLFRKEGQNVTLSCEQNLNHDAMYWYRQDPGQGLRLIYYSQIVNDFQKGDIAEGYSVSREKKESFPLTVTSAQKNPTAFYLCASSISTEQPQHFGDGTRLSIL.

The sample holds a few counts of this clone. The J gene is TRBJ2-7, the V gene TRBV7-3; tentative D call: TRBD1 (5 bases). The V gene lost 7 bases and the J gene lost 6 bases, with 16 bases spanning the gap. CDR1 is SGHTA, CDR2 FQGTGA, per germline. This CDR3 contains 13 residues. CDR3 loop: CASTPAGNVEQYF. CDR3 DNA sequence: TGTGCCAGCACCCCGGCAGGGAACGTCGAGCAGTACTTC.

This rearrangement joins TRBV5-1 to TRBJ1-6; 9 bases are a match to TRBD1. This CDR3 region has 17 residues. Germline CDR1 is SGHRS and CDR2 is YFSETQ. V shed 0 bases, J shed 5 bases, and the junction held 6 bases outside the gene matches. The CDR3 protein is CASSLGDRGSNNSPLHF. CDR3 nucleotides: TGCGCCAGCAGCTTGGGAGACAGGGGGTCCAATAATTCACCCCTCCACTTT. Supplemented by reference TRBV5-1 and TRBJ1-6, the full variable domain reads KAGVTQTPRYLIKTRGQQVTLSCSPISGHRSVSWYQQTPGQGLQFLFEYFSETQRNKGNFPGRFSGRQFSNSRSEMNVSTLELGDSALYLCASSLGDRGSNNSPLHFGNGTRLTVT.

The gene calls are TRBV7-6 and TRBJ1-1, with no clear D. The CDR3 contains 14 residues. V was trimmed by 6 bases and J by 5 bases, leaving 16 bases between them. Per germline, CDR1 SGHVS and CDR2 FNYEAQ. The CDR3 sequence: CASSSPPLGTEAFF. In DNA, the CDR3 is TGTGCCAGCAGTTCTCCTCCCCTCGGGACTGAAGCTTTCTTT.

This rearrangement joins TRBV18 to TRBJ1-5, with 7 nucleotides matching TRBD1. The germline V gene has CDR1 KGHSH and CDR2 LQKENI. The V and J ends lost 1 base and 3 bases, in that order; junction bases with no gene match: 6. CDR3 size: 16 residues. The CDR3 reads CASSPQGAAINQPQHF. DNA for the CDR3: TGTGCCAGCTCACCACAGGGGGCGGCAATCAATCAGCCCCAGCATTTT. The full variable domain, rest sourced from reference TRBV18 and TRBJ1-5, is NAGVMQNPRHLVRRRGQEARLRCSPMKGHSHVYWYRQLPEEGLKFMVYLQKENIIDESGMPKERFSAEFPKEGPSILRIQQVVRGDSAAYFCASSPQGAAINQPQHFGDGTRLSIL.

This clone was counted a few times. V usage is TRBV7-8 and J usage is TRBJ2-1; TRBD2 is a possible D gene (5 bases). Looked up from germline, CDR1 is SGHVS and CDR2 is FQNEAQ. The CDR3 consists of 14 residues. Trimming stripped 3 bases from V and 5 bases from J, with 11 bases between. The CDR3 region is CASSLGGHNNEQFF. Here the CDR3 DNA reads TGTGCCAGCAGCTTGGGCGGGCATAACAATGAGCAGTTCTTC. Looking up the rest from reference TRBV7-8 and TRBJ2-1 gives the full variable domain: GAGVSQSPRYKVAKRGQDVALRCDPISGHVSLFWYQQALGQGPEFLTYFQNEAQLDKSGLPSDRFFAERPEGSVSTLKIQRTQQEDSAVYLCASSLGGHNNEQFFGPGTRLTVL.

The chain has TRBV5-1 and TRBJ2-1, with D perhaps TRBD2 (6 bases). With 5 bases removed from V and 0 bases from J, the gap between germline ends came to 12 bases. CDR3 length: 15 residues. Germline CDR1 reads SGHRS; CDR2 reads YFSETQ. In DNA, the CDR3 is TGCGCCAGCAGGAAGGACGGGAGCTCCTACAATGAGCAGTTCTTC. As protein: CASRKDGSSYNEQFF. The whole variable domain, remainder taken from reference TRBV5-1 and TRBJ2-1, is KAGVTQTPRYLIKTRGQQVTLSCSPISGHRSVSWYQQTPGQGLQFLFEYFSETQRNKGNFPGRFSGRQFSNSRSEMNVSTLELGDSALYLCASRKDGSSYNEQFFGPGTRLTVL.

V is TRBV5-3 and J is TRBJ2-7, with 11 bases matching TRBD2. TRBV5-3 has ORF status, its function being uncertain. V dropped 6 bases and J dropped 2; count of bases not matched to a gene: 4. This CDR3 contains 14 residues. CDR3 sequence (DNA): TGTGCCAGAATTGGGACTAGCGGACCCTACGAGCAGTACTTC. Its protein is CARIGTSGPYEQYF.

V is TRBV6-5 and J is TRBJ2-5; D is perhaps TRBD2 (5 bases). The CDR3 consists of 13 residues. Trimming stripped 7 bases from V and 5 bases from J, with 14 bases between. Germline values: CDR1 MNHEY, CDR2 SVGAGI. The CDR3 nucleotides read TGTGCCAGCACCCCTCGTCCGGGGGAGACCCAGTACTTC. Translation gives CASTPRPGETQYF.